Presented here are 25 T cell receptor beta chains from one specimen sequenced in a study of OX40 agonist ivuxolimab in advanced cancers. The method was immunoSEQ multiplex PCR; TCRdb's version includes in-frame clones alone and lacks a portion of them. The sample lists roughly 80,000 clones, 84% occurring once. The specimen comprised CD4+ or CD8+ T cells sorted from blood, sampled in a trial of the OX40 agonist ivuxolimab. The receptors stem from an adult with an advanced solid tumor such as melanoma, head and neck, liver or kidney cancer.

This clone was seen more than once but under ten times. The chain joins TRBV9 to TRBJ1-2; D unresolved. The length of the CDR3 is 13 residues. V lost 3 bases and J 0 bases, leaving 6 bases between the germline ends. The V gene's germline CDR1 is SGDLS and CDR2 YYNGEE. CDR3 bases: TGTGCCAGCAGCGCTGGACCTAACTATGGCTACACCTTC. As protein: CASSAGPNYGYTF.

The chain couples TRBV2 to TRBJ1-5; TRBD1 might be the D (5 bases). The germline gives CDR1 SNHLY, CDR2 FYNNEI. The germline V and J ends were trimmed by 4 bases and 4 bases, with 14 bases remaining between them. CDR3 length equals 15 residues. This CDR3 reads CASSGGFSKNQPQHF. The CDR3 DNA sequence: TGTGCCAGCAGTGGGGGGTTCAGTAAAAATCAGCCCCAGCATTTT.

The J gene is TRBJ2-7, the V gene TRBV7-2; TRBD2 is a possible D gene (6 bases). V lost 5 bases, J lost 6 bases, and 14 bases lay in between. Germline assignment: CDR1 SGHTA and CDR2 FQGNSA. The CDR3 is 13 residues long. The CDR3 reads CASSRRWGVEQYF. The DNA of the CDR3 is TGTGCCAGCAGCCGACGGTGGGGGGTCGAGCAGTACTTC.

This chain links TRBV5-1 with TRBJ1-4; D gene unclear. Germline loops: CDR1 SGHRS, CDR2 YFSETQ. The CDR3 has 15 amino acids. The V end was cut by 4 bases, the J end by 3 bases, with 13 bases between. The CDR3 protein is CASSVPSGANEKLFF. Written as DNA, the CDR3 is TGCGCCAGCAGCGTCCCCTCCGGGGCTAATGAAAAACTGTTTTTT.

This chain uses TRBV6-5 with TRBJ1-1, with 7 positions matching TRBD1. This CDR3 spans 14 amino acids. The germline gives CDR1 MNHEY, CDR2 SVGAGI. Unmatched junction bases numbered 5, after V lost 3 bases and J lost 4 bases. The CDR3 region is CASSYPGQSTEAFF. In nucleotides, the CDR3 is TGTGCCAGCAGTTATCCGGGACAGAGCACTGAAGCTTTCTTT.

The chain links TRBV18 to TRBJ2-7, with 9 bases lining up with TRBD1. The CDR3 covers 13 residues. Trimming cost V 4 bases and J 5 bases; bases outside gene matches: 3. Per the germline V gene, CDR1 is KGHSH and CDR2 is LQKENI. Written as DNA, the CDR3 is TGTGCCAGCTCACAGGGACAGGGCCACGAGCAGTACGTC. Its protein is CASSQGQGHEQYV.

The sample holds one count of this clone. The V gene is TRBV5-1, the J gene TRBJ2-1, with 7 nucleotides matching TRBD2. Losses at the gene ends were 2 bases for V and 7 bases for J; bases not matched to a gene: 3. This CDR3 is built from 13 residues. Germline V lookup: CDR1 SGHRS, CDR2 YFSETQ. The CDR3, as DNA: TGCGCCAGCAGCTTCCAGCGGGGTAATGAGCAGTTCTTC. This encodes CASSFQRGNEQFF.

The gene calls are TRBV7-2 and TRBJ2-3, with 7 bases that match TRBD1. This CDR3 is built from 14 residues. CDR1 and CDR2 from the germline V gene are SGHTA and FQGNSA. The junction had 4 bases not matched to a gene; V was cut back by 4 bases and J by 3 bases. The CDR3 region is CASSSDRETDTQYF. The CDR3 DNA reads as TGTGCCAGCAGCTCCGACAGGGAGACAGATACGCAGTATTTT.

Only one count was recorded for this clone. The CDR3 is CASSQGDSGNTIYF. CDR3 DNA: TGCGCCAGCAGCCAAGGGGATTCCGGAAACACCATATATTTT. The V and J genes are TRBV4-3 and TRBJ1-3, with D hard to call. From germline, CDR1 is LGHNA and CDR2 YSLEER. V lost 1 base and J 4 bases, leaving 8 bases between the germline ends. The CDR3 has 14 amino acids.

The gene calls are TRBV14 and TRBJ1-3; D may be TRBD1 (5 bases). V lost 0 bases and J lost 4, with 10 bases in between. The CDR3 consists of 15 residues. CDR1 and CDR2 from the germline V gene are SGHDN and FVKESK. CDR3 sequence: CASSQEYGTGNTIYF. Written as DNA, the CDR3 is TGTGCCAGCAGCCAAGAGTACGGGACCGGAAACACCATATATTTT.

The chain employs TRBV5-1 and TRBJ2-1; TRBD2 matches at 11 bases. CDR3 size: 14 residues. The V segment lost 2 bases and the J segment 7 bases; nucleotides outside the gene matches: 2. From germline, CDR1 is SGHRS and CDR2 YFSETQ. The CDR3 reads CASSFASGGNEQFF. The CDR3 DNA is TGCGCCAGCAGCTTTGCTAGCGGGGGGAATGAGCAGTTCTTC.

This clone appeared once. V is TRBV7-2 and J is TRBJ1-1; D ambiguous. This CDR3 spans 13 amino acids. V gave up 1 base and J gave up 1 base, with 4 bases separating them. Germline CDR1 is SGHTA and CDR2 is FQGNSA. For the CDR3, the DNA is TGTGCCAGCAGCTTAGTTGGGAACACTGAAGCTTTCTTT. This sequence encodes CASSLVGNTEAFF.

This clone was recorded a few times. The V call is TRBV9, the J call TRBJ1-1; no clear D gene. Looked up from germline, CDR1 is SGDLS and CDR2 is YYNGEE. Trimming left V 4 bases short and J 5 bases short, with 18 bases between. This CDR3 spans 15 amino acids. CDR3 nucleotide sequence: TGTGCCAGCAGCCCGAGGACGGCCCTGGGGACTGAAGCTTTCTTT. Protein sequence: CASSPRTALGTEAFF. Complete variable domain (other parts from reference TRBV9 and TRBJ1-1): DSGVTQTPKHLITATGQRVTLRCSPRSGDLSVYWYQQSLDQGLQFLIQYYNGEERAKGNILERFSAQQFPDLHSELNLSSLELGDSALYFCASSPRTALGTEAFFGQGTRLTVV.

The rearrangement links TRBV6-5 to TRBJ2-7, with a possible D match to TRBD1 (5 bases). This CDR3 has 13 residues. CDR1 is MNHEY, CDR2 SVGAGI, per germline. V lost 5 bases, J lost 7 bases, and 15 bases lay in between. The CDR3 nucleotides are TGTGCCAGCAGTCAAAGACAGTCTAGGGAGCAGTACTTC. Residues: CASSQRQSREQYF.

V and J are TRBV28 and TRBJ2-2, with D possibly being TRBD1 (5 bases). The germline gives CDR1 MDHEN, CDR2 SYDVKM. V was pared by 10 bases and J by 0 bases, with 9 bases between. The CDR3 is 13 amino acids. For the CDR3, the DNA is TGTGCCACCTCAGGGCCGAACACCGGGGAGCTGTTTTTT. Translating gives CATSGPNTGELFF.

This chain links TRBV6-5 with TRBJ1-2, with 12 nucleotides matching TRBD1. Per germline, CDR1 MNHEY and CDR2 SVGAGI. The CDR3 covers 15 residues. Trimming cost V 10 bases and J 3 bases; bases outside gene matches: 9. The CDR3 sequence: CATRDRGRADYGYTF. DNA for the CDR3: TGTGCCACCCGGGACAGGGGGCGCGCGGACTATGGCTACACCTTC.

This clone was observed a few times. This chain joins TRBV6-1 and TRBJ2-3; D gene unclear. From germline, CDR1 is MNHNS and CDR2 SASEGT. The V gene lost 1 base and the J gene lost 4 bases, with 9 bases spanning the gap. The CDR3 runs to 14 residues. CDR3 sequence reads: CASSEVSQADTQYF. CDR3 DNA sequence: TGTGCCAGCAGTGAAGTCTCGCAGGCAGATACGCAGTATTTT.

This clone was seen only once. The CDR3 reads CASSLRTSTETQYF. The CDR3 bases are TGTGCCAGCAGTTTAAGGACTAGCACGGAGACCCAGTACTTC. V gene TRBV27 combines with J gene TRBJ2-5; 8 bases map to TRBD2. This CDR3 is 14 amino acids long. CDR1 is MNHEY, CDR2 SMNVEV, per germline (reference sequence). V lost 2 bases to trimming and J lost 5 bases; unmatched junction nucleotides: 4.

This clone has a handful of counts. CDR3 protein: CASSPGTRGTEAFF. The CDR3, as DNA: TGTGCCAGCAGCCCCGGGACCAGAGGGACTGAAGCTTTCTTT. The chain uses TRBV7-9 and TRBJ1-1, with TRBD1 as a possible D gene (5 bases). V shed 5 bases and J shed 5 bases, with 15 bases lying between them. In germline, CDR1 is SEHNR, CDR2 FQNEAQ (reference sequence). This CDR3 spans 14 amino acids.

The chain is built from TRBV7-9 and TRBJ1-1; D unresolved. This CDR3 spans 11 amino acids. V was clipped by 8 bases and J by 0 bases, with 4 bases between them. Germline V gene sequence: CDR1 SEHNR, CDR2 FQNEAQ (reference sequence). The CDR3 bases are TGTGCCAGCCTCATGAACACTGAAGCTTTCTTT. Amino acid sequence: CASLMNTEAFF.

The chain employs TRBV7-2 and TRBJ2-7; the D is unclear. The CDR3 is made up of 15 amino acids. Germline CDR1 SGHTA, CDR2 FQGNSA. V dropped 1 base and J dropped 3 bases, with 13 bases sitting between them. This CDR3 reads CASSLGQADIYEQYV. As DNA, the CDR3 is TGTGCCAGCAGCTTAGGGCAGGCCGATATCTACGAGCAGTACGTC.

This chain links TRBV6-5 with TRBJ1-1; D gene uncertain. The germline CDR1 and CDR2 sequences are MNHEY and SVGAGI. The CDR3 runs 15 residues. Deletions cut 5 bases from V and 0 bases from J, with 13 bases between. In nucleotides, the CDR3 is TGTGCCAGCAGTATTGTTAGAAGGATGAACACTGAAGCTTTCTTT. It translates to CASSIVRRMNTEAFF.

The rearrangement joins TRBV2 to TRBJ1-3; maybe TRBD1 (5 bases). CDR1 SNHLY and CDR2 FYNNEI come from the germline V gene. The CDR3 consists of 13 residues. V lost 7 bases to trimming and J lost 1 base, with 8 bases between them. The CDR3 nucleotides are TGTGCCAGCAAACAGGAGTCTGGAAACACCATATATTTT. Amino acids: CASKQESGNTIYF.

This chain connects TRBV19 to TRBJ1-4; perhaps TRBD1 as D (5 bases). This CDR3 is built from 14 residues. Germline V gene data show CDR1 as LNHDA and CDR2 as SQIVND (reference sequence). V shed 6 bases and J shed 7 bases, with 15 bases lying between them. The CDR3 DNA follows: TGTGCCAGTAGCCTTACCGGGGCGGCTGAAAAACTGTTTTTT. As protein: CASSLTGAAEKLFF. The complete variable domain, with remaining parts taken from reference TRBV19 and TRBJ1-4, reads DGGITQSPKYLFRKEGQNVTLSCEQNLNHDAMYWYRQDPGQGLRLIYYSQIVNDFQKGDIAEGYSVSREKKESFPLTVTSAQKNPTAFYLCASSLTGAAEKLFFGSGTQLSVL.

The chain is built from TRBV5-4 and TRBJ1-1; 7 bases agree with TRBD1. Germline values: CDR1 SGHNT, CDR2 YYREEE (reference sequence). The CDR3 has 16 amino acids. V shed 0 bases and J 2 bases; nucleotides not matched to a gene: 7. CDR3 nucleotides: TGTGCCAGCAGCTTGGGACAGGGAGGGGAAAACACTGAAGCTTTCTTT. Its translation: CASSLGQGGENTEAFF.